Listed here is a single T cell receptor beta chain. The data stem from a study of shared clonotypes between healthy human individuals. The CDR3 consists of 16 residues. The V and J ends lost 5 bases and 3 bases respectively, with 20 bases between them. Germline CDR1 and CDR2: KGHSH and LQKENI. The data were produced by immunoSEQ multiplex PCR, yet TCRdb's version contains in-frame clones alone and is incomplete. The sample includes around 1.5 million clones, under 99% of them seen just once. Investigators divided CD4+ cells into CD45RA+ naive and CD45RA-negative memory subsets. This TCR came from a man aged 25-45 years in good health. The rearrangement links TRBV18 to TRBJ2-7, with a possible D match to TRBD2 (6 bases). Sequenced: naive CD4+ T cells sorted from blood. Subset: CD45RA+ positively selected. The CDR3 protein is CASSETLAPIFYEQYF. Written as DNA, the CDR3 is TGTGCCAGCTCAGAGACCCTAGCGCCAATTTTCTACGAGCAGTACTTC.